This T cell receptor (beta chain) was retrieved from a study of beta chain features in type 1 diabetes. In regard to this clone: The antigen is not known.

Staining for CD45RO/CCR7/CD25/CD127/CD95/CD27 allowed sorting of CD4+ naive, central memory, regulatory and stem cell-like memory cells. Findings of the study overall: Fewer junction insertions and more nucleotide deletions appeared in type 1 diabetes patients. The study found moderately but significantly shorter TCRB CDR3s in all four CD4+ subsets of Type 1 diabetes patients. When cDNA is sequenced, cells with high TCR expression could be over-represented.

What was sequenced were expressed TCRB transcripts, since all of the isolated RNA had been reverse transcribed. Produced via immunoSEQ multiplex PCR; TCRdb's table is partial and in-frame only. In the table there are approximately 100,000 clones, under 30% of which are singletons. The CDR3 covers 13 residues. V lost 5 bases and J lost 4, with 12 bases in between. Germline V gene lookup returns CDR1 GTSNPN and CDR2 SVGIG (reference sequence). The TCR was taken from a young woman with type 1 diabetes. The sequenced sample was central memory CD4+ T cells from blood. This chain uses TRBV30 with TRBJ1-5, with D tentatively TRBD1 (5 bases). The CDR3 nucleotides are TGTGCCTGGGGACATTCTCATAATCAGCCCCAGCATTTT. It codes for CAWGHSHNQPQHF.